A single sample gave rise to the 3 T cell receptor beta chains below, sequenced in a study of Ad26.COV2.S vaccination and SARS-CoV-2 variants. The treatment here: around 19 received Ad26.COV2.S at low or high dose, single or two shots; several received placebo; per-sample allocation not given. Material that was analyzed had been drawn on day 63 after the first vaccine or placebo injection. Here immunoSEQ multiplex PCR was the method, and the copy in TCRdb shows in-frame clones only, minus some. Of about half a million clones detected, about 88% appear once; the ten largest clones hold about 1.7%. The material sequenced was peripheral blood, taken in a trial of Ad26.COV2.S vaccine versus placebo. Every receptor here comes from a person between 18 and 65 years old who received the Ad26.COV2.S COVID-19 vaccine or a placebo.

As concerns this clone: It may be a read error: a sequence one base away is much more abundant. The same CDR3 arises from other DNA sequences in this sample as well. The J gene is TRBJ2-6, the V gene TRBV4-2; tentatively, D is TRBD2 (7 bases). Trimming left V 1 base short and J 4 bases short, with 11 bases between. CDR3 length: 16 amino acids. CDR1 and CDR2 (germline): LGHNA, YNFKEQ. This chain's CDR3 is CASSQGGGQGANVLTF. CDR3 bases: TGTGCCAGCAGCCAAGGGGGGGGGCAGGGGGCCAACGTCCTGACTTTC.

The count of this clone is one. The chain carries TRBV30 and TRBJ1-1; TRBD1 matches 8 bases. Germline CDR1 GTSNPN, CDR2 SVGIG (reference sequence). This CDR3 spans 16 amino acids. Germline trimming cut 5 bases from V and 1 base from J; bases unmatched to any gene: 12. The CDR3: CAWSGARGRRNTEAFF. The DNA for the CDR3 is TGTGCCTGGTCAGGGGCCAGGGGGCGCCGGAACACTGAAGCTTTCTTT. Variable domain in full (rest from reference TRBV30 and TRBJ1-1): SQTIHQWPATLVQPVGSPLSLECTVEGTSNPNLYWYRQAAGRGLQLLFYSVGIGQISSEVPQNLSASRPQDRQFILSSKKLLLSDSGFYLCAWSGARGRRNTEAFFGQGTRLTVV.

The chain recombines TRBV6-6 with TRBJ2-2; D gene ambiguous. Germline CDR1 is MNHNY and CDR2 is SVGAGI (reference sequence). V was pared by 5 bases and J by 5 bases, with 21 bases between. This CDR3 comprises 17 residues. CDR3 bases: TGTGCCAGCAGTCCTACGGTGCCCTCTTCATGGACCGGGGAGCTGTTTTTT. Translated, it gives CASSPTVPSSWTGELFF.